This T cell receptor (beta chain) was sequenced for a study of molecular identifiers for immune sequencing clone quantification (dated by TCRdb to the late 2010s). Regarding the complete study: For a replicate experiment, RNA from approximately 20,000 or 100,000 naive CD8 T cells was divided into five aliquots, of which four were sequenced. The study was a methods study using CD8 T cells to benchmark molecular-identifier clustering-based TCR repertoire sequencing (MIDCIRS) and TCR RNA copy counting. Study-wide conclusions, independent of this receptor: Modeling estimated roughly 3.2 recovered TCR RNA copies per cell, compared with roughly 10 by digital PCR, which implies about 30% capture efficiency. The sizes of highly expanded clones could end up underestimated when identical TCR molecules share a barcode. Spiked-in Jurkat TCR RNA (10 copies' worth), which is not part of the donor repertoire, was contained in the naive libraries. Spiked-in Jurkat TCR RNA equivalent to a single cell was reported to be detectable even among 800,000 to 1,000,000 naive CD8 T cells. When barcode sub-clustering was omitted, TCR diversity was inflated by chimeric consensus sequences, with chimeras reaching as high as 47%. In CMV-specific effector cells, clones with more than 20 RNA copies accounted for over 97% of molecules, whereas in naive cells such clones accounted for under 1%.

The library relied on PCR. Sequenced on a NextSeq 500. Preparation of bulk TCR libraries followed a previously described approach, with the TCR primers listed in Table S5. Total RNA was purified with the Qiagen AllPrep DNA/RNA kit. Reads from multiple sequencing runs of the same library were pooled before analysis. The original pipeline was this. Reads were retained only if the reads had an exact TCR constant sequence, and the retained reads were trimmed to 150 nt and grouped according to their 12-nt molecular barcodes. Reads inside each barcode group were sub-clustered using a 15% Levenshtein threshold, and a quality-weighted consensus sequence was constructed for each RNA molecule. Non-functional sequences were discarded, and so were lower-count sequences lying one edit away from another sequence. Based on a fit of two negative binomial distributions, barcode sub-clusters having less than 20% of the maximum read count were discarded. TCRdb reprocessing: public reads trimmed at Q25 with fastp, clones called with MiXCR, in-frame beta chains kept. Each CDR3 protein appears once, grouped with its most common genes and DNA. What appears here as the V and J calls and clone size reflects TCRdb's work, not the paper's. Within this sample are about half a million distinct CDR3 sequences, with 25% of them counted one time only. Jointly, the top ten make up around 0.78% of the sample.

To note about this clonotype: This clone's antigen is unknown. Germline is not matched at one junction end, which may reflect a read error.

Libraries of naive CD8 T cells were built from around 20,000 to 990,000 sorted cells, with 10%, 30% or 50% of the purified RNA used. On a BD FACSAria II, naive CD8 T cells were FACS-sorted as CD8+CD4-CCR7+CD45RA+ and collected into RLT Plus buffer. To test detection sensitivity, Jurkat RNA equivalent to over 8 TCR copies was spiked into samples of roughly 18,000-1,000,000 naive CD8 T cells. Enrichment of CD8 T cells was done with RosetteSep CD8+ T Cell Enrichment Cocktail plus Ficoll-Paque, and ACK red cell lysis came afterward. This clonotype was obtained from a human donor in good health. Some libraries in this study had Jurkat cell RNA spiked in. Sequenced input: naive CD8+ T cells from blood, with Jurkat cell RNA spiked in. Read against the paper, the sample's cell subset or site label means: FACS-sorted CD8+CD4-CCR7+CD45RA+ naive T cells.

The DNA reads TGCGCCAGCAGCCAAGATTATAAGCGGGGACAGCTATCCTACGAGCAGTACTTT. The resulting protein is CASSQDYKRGQLSYEQYF. The rearranged chain carries TRBV4-3 and TRBJ2-7; the D gene cannot be resolved beyond TRBD1 or TRBD2, each matching 7 bases. Its CDR3 holds 18 amino acids, cysteine through phenylalanine. Solely the CDR3 DNA is kept, with 54 bases framed from the first base. The germline V gene supplies CDR1 LGHNA and CDR2 YSLEER.